The rows below give T cell receptor beta chains drawn from one sample of a study of spatial heterogeneity in lung cancer. TCRdb independently ran MiXCR on the 5' RACE reads; one entry per CDR3 protein. The table shows about 50,000 distinct CDR3 sequences, with 7.4% occurring only once. The source was PBMCs, collected at follow-up. The receptors were gathered from a female donor with early-stage non-small cell lung cancer. The CDR3 runs from the conserved cysteine through the conserved F or W. D genes are given only for firm matches. The size of a clone is reported for some rows only, either as once, few or many, or as a class for expanded clones.

v_call	j_call	d_call	clone_size	cdr3_aa	cdr3_nt
TRBV6-5	TRBJ1-6	-	few	CASSFPRGGNSPLHF	TGTGCCAGCAGCTTTCCTAGGGGAGGTAATTCACCCCTCCACTTT
TRBV7-9	TRBJ1-5	-	few	CASSLGPLQPQHF	TGTGCCAGCAGCTTAGGCCCCTTGCAGCCCCAGCATTTT
TRBV6-5	TRBJ1-1	-	many	CASSTGGRQEAFF	TGTGCCAGCAGCACCGGTGGTCGACAGGAAGCTTTCTTT
TRBV2	TRBJ2-1	-	-	CASRADSSYNEQFF	TGTGCCAGCCGAGCGGACAGCTCCTACAATGAGCAGTTCTTC
TRBV4-1	TRBJ2-5	TRBD2	-	CASSQGVGGSYGETQYF	TGCGCCAGCAGCCAAGGGGTGGGAGGGTCGTACGGAGAGACCCAGTACTTC
TRBV6-5	TRBJ2-1	-	many	CASSYPTNNEQFF	TGTGCCAGCAGTTACCCTACGAACAATGAGCAGTTCTTC
TRBV7-9	TRBJ1-4	-	few	CASSRSQAEKLFF	TGTGCCAGCAGCCGGTCTCAGGCTGAAAAACTGTTTTTT
TRBV11-2	TRBJ1-2	-	medium-sized	CASSLLHGESNYGYTF	TGTGCCAGCAGCTTATTGCATGGCGAATCTAACTATGGCTACACCTTC
TRBV18	TRBJ1-1	-	few	CASSPREGLDTEAFF	TGTGCCAGCTCACCAAGAGAAGGGTTGGACACTGAAGCTTTCTTT
TRBV4-1	TRBJ1-5	-	-	CASSPRSSNQPQHF	TGCGCCAGCAGCCCCAGGAGTAGCAATCAGCCCCAGCATTTT
TRBV24-1	TRBJ2-1	TRBD1	few	CATSDTSGTVSYNEQFF	TGTGCCACCAGTGATACCTCCGGGACAGTCTCCTACAATGAGCAGTTCTTC
TRBV27	TRBJ1-4	-	many	CASSLRGGRDEKLFF	TGTGCCAGCAGTTTAAGGGGGGGCCGGGACGAAAAACTGTTTTTT